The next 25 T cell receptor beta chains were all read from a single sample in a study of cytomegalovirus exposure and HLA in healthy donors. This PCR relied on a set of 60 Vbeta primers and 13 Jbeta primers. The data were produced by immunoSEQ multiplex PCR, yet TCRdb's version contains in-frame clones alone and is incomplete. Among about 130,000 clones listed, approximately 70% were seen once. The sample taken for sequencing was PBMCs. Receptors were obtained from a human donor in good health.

In DNA, the CDR3 is TGCAGCGTTGGGTCGGGCAATCAGCCCCAGCATTTT. As protein: CSVGSGNQPQHF. The rearrangement links TRBV29-1 to TRBJ1-5; D is unresolved. Germline V gives CDR1 SQVTM, CDR2 ANQGSEA. V dropped 4 bases and J dropped 2 bases, with 6 bases sitting between them. The CDR3 covers 12 residues.

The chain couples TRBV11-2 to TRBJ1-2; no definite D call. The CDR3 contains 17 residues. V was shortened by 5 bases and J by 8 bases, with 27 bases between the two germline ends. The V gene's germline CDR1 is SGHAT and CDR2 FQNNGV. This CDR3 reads CASSHFSGRVSLPGYTF. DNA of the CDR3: TGTGCCAGCAGCCATTTTTCGGGGAGGGTGAGTCTGCCGGGCTACACCTTC.

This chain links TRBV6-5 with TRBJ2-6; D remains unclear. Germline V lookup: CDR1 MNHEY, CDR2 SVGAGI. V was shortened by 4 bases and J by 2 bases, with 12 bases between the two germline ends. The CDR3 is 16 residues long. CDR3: CASSSLRVAGANVLTF. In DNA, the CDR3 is TGTGCCAGCAGTTCCCTTAGAGTGGCTGGGGCCAACGTCCTGACTTTC.

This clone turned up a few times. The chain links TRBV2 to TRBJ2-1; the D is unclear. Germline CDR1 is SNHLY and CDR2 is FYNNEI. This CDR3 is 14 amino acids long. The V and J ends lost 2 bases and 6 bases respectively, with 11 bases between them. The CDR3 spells CASSESLVVNEQFF. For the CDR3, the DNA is TGTGCCAGCAGTGAAAGTTTGGTAGTCAATGAGCAGTTCTTC.

The DNA of the CDR3 is TGTGCCAGCTCACCACAGACAGGGAACCAGCCCCAGCATTTT. This codes for CASSPQTGNQPQHF. The V gene is TRBV18, the J gene TRBJ1-5; TRBD1 matches 7 bases. Germline V gene lookup returns CDR1 KGHSH and CDR2 LQKENI. V trimming: 1 base; J trimming: 7 bases; junction bases outside the gene matches: 4. This CDR3 is 14 amino acids long.

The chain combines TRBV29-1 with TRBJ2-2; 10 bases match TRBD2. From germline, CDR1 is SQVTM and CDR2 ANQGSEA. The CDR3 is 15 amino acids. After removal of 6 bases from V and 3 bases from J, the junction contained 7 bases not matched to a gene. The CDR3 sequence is CSVASGTSDTGELFF. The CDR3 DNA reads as TGCAGCGTCGCCTCCGGGACTAGCGACACCGGGGAGCTGTTTTTT.

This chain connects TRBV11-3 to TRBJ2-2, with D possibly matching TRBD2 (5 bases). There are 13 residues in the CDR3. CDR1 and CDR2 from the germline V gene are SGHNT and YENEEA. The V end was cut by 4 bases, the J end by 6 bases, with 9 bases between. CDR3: CASSWGVAGELFF. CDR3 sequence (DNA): TGTGCCAGCAGCTGGGGAGTGGCCGGGGAGCTGTTTTTT. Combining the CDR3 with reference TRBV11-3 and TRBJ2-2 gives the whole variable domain EAGVVQSPRYKIIEKKQPVAFWCNPISGHNTLYWYLQNLGQGPELLIRYENEEAVDDSQLPKDRFSAERLKGVDSTLKIQPAELGDSAVYLCASSWGVAGELFFGEGSRLTVL.

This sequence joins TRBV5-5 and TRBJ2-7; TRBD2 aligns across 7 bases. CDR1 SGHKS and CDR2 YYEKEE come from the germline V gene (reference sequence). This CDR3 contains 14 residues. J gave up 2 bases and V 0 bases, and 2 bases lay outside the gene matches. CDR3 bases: TGTGCCAGCAGCTTGGAGGGAGGGCCCTACGAGCAGTACTTC. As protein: CASSLEGGPYEQYF.

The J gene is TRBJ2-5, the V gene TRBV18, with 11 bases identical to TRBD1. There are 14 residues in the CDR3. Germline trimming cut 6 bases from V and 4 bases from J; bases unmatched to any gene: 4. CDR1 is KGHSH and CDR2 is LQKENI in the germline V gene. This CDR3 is CASSTGQGGETQYF. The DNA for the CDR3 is TGTGCCAGCTCCACGGGACAGGGGGGAGAGACCCAGTACTTC.

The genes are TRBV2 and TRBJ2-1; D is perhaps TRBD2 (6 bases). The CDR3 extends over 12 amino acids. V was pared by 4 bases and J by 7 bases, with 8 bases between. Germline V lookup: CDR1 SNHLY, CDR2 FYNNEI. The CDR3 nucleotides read TGTGCCAGCAGTGGGGCGGGGAATGAGCAGTTCTTC. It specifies CASSGAGNEQFF.

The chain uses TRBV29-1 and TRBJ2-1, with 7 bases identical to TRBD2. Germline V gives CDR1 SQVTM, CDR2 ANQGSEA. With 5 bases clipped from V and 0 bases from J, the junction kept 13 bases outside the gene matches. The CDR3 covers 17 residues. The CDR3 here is CSVPPPGGSSSYNEQFF. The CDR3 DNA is TGCAGCGTTCCCCCCCCGGGGGGATCAAGCTCCTACAATGAGCAGTTCTTC.

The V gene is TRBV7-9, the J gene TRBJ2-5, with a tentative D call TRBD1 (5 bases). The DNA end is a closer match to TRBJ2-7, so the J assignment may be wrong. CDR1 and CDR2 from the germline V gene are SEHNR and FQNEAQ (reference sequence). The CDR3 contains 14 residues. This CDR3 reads CASSLDGARYEQYF. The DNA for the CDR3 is TGTGCCAGCAGCTTAGATGGGGCTCGTTACGAGCAGTACTTC.

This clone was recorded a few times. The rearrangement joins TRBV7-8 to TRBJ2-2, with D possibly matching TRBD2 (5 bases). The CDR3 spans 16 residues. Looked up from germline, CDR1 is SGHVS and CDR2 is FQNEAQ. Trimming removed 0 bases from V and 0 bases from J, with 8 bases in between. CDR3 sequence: CASSLARVSNTGELFF. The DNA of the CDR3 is TGTGCCAGCAGCTTAGCGAGGGTTTCGAACACCGGGGAGCTGTTTTTT.

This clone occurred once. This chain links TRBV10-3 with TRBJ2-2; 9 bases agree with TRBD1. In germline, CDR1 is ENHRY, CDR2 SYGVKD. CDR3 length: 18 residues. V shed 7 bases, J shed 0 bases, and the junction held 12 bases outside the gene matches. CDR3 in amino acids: CAITPTGQGESNTGELFF. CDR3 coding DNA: TGTGCCATCACACCTACGGGACAGGGCGAATCGAACACCGGGGAGCTGTTTTTT.

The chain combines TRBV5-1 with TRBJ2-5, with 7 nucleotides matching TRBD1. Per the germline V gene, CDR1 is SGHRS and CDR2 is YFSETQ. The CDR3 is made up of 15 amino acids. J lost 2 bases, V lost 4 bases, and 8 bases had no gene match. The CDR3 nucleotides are TGCGCCAGCAGCGCCCCGGGACAGCTACAAGAGACCCAGTACTTC. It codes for CASSAPGQLQETQYF.

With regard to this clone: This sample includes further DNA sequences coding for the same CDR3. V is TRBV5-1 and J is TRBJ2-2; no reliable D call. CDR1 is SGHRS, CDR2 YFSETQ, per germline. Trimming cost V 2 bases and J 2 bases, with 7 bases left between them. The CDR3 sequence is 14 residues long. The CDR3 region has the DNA TGCGCCAGCAGCTTAACAGCTAACACCGGGGAGCTGTTTTTT. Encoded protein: CASSLTANTGELFF.

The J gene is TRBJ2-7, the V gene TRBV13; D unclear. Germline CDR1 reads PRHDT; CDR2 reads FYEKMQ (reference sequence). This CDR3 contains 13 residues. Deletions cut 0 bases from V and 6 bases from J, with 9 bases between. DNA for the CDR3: TGTGCCAGCAGCTTAGGCCCAGGTGGCGAGCAGTACTTC. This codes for CASSLGPGGEQYF.

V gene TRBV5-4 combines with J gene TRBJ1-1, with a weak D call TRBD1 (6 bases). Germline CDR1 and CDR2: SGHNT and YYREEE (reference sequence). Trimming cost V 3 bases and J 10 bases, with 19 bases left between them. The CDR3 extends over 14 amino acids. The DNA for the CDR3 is TGTGCCAGCAGCTCGAAGAAGGAGGGGGAGGGAGCTTTCTTT. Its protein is CASSSKKEGEGAFF. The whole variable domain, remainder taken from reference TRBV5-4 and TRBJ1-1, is ETGVTQSPTHLIKTRGQQVTLRCSSQSGHNTVSWYQQALGQGPQFIFQYYREEENGRGNFPPRFSGLQFPNYSSELNVNALELDDSALYLCASSSKKEGEGAFFGQGTRLTVV.

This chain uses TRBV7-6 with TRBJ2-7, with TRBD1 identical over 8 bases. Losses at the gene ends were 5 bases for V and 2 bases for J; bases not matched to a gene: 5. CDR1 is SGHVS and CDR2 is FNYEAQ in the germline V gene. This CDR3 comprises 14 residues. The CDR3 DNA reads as TGTGCCAGCAGCCCGGACAGGGATACCTACGAGCAGTACTTC. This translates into CASSPDRDTYEQYF.

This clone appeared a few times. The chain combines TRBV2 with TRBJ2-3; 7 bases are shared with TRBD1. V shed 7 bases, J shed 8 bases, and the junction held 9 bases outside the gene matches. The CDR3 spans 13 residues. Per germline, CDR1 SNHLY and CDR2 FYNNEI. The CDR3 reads CASNTGDISTQYF. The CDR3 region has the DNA TGTGCCAGCAATACAGGGGACATCAGTACGCAGTATTTT.

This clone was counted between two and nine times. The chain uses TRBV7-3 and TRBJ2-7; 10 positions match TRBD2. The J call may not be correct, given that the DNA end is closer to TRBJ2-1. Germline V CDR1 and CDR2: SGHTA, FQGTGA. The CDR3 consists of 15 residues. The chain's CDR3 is CASSLWASGGDEQFF. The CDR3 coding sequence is TGTGCCAGCAGCTTATGGGCTAGCGGGGGCGATGAGCAGTTCTTC.

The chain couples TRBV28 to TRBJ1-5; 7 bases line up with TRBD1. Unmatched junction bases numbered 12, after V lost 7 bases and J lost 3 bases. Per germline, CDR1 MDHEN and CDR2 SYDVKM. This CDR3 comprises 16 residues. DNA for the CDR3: TGTGCCAGCAAATCCGGACAGGACAGAAACAATCAGCCCCAGCATTTT. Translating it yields CASKSGQDRNNQPQHF.

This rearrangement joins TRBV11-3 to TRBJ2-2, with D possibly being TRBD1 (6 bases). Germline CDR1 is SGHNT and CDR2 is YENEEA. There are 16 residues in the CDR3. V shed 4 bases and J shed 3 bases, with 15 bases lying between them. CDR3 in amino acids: CASSSGQWGDTGELFF. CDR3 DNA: TGTGCCAGCAGCTCCGGACAGTGGGGCGACACCGGGGAGCTGTTTTTT.

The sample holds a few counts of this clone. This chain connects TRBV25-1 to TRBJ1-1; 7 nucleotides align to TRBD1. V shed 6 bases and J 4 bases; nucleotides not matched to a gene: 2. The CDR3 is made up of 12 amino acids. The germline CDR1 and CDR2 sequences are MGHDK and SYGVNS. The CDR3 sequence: CASRQGPTEAFF. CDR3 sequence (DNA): TGTGCCAGCAGACAGGGGCCCACTGAAGCTTTCTTT.

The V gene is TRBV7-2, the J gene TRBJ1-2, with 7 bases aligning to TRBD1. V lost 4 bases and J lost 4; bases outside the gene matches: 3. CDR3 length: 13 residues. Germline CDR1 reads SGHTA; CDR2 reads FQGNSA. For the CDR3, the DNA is TGTGCCAGCAGCTCGACAGGGATCTATGGCTACACCTTC. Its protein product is CASSSTGIYGYTF.